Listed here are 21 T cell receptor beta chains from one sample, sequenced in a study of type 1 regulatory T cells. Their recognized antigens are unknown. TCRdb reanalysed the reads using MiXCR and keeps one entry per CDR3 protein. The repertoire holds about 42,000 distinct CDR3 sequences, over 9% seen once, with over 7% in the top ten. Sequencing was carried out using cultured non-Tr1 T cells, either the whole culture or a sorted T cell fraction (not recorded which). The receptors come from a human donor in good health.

The CDR3 region has the DNA TGCAGTGCCGGGGGGACGGTCCTATCTTCCTACGAGCAGTACTTC. It codes for CSAGGTVLSSYEQYF. The chain employs TRBV20-1 and TRBJ2-7; TRBD2 aligns across 7 bases. Trimming cost V 6 bases and J 1 base; bases outside gene matches: 12. This CDR3 spans 15 amino acids. Germline loops: CDR1 DFQATT, CDR2 SNEGSKA (reference sequence).

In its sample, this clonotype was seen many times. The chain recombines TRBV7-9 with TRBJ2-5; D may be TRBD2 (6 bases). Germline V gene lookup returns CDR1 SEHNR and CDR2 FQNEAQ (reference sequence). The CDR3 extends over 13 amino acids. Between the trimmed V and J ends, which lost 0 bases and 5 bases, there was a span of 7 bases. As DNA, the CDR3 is TGTGCCAGCAGCTTAGCTGGAGGGGAGACCCAGTACTTC. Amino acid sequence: CASSLAGGETQYF.

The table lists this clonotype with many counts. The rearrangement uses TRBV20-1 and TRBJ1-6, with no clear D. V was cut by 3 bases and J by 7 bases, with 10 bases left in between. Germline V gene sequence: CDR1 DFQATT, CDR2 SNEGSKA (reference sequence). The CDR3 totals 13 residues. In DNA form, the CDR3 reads TGCAGTGCTAGGAGGCCGCTCAATTCACCCCTCCACTTT. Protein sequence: CSARRPLNSPLHF.

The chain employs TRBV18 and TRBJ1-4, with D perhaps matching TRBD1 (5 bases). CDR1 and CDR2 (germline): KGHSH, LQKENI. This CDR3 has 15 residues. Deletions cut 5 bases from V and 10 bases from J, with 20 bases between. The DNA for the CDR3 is TGTGCCAGCTCAGAAATCGGAGGGGCTTATGGAAAACTGTTTTTT. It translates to CASSEIGGAYGKLFF.

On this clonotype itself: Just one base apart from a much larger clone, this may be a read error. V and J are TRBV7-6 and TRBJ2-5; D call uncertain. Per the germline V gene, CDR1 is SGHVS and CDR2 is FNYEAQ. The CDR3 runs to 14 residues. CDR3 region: CAGSFLVTQETQYF. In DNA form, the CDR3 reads TGTGCCGGCAGCTTTCTAGTGACACAAGAGACCCAGTACTTC.

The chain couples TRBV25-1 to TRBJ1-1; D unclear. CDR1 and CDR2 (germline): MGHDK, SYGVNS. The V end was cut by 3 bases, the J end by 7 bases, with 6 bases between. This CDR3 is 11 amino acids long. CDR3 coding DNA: TGTGCCAGCAGTGAGGTGAGTGAAGCTTTCTTT. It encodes CASSEVSEAFF.

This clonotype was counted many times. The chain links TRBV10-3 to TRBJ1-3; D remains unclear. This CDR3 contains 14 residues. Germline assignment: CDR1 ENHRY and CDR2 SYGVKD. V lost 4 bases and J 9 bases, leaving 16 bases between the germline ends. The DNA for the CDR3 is TGTGCCATCAGTGCTGGCGAATTTTTGGGCACCATATATTTT. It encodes CAISAGEFLGTIYF.

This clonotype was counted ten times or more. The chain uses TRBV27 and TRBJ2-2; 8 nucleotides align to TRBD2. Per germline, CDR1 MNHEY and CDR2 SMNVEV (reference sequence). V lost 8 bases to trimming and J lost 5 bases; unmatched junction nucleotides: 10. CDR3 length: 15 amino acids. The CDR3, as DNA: TGTGCCAGCGGATGGTCGGCGGGAGGTACCGGGGAGCTGTTTTTT. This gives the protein CASGWSAGGTGELFF.

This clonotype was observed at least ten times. This chain's CDR3 is CASSLGFEGYEQYF. The CDR3 DNA is TGCGCCAGCAGCTTGGGGTTTGAGGGCTACGAGCAGTACTTC. The chain joins TRBV5-1 to TRBJ2-7, with TRBD2 as a possible D gene (5 bases). The CDR3 is 14 residues long. V lost 0 bases, J lost 3 bases, and 10 bases lay in between. CDR1 and CDR2 (germline): SGHRS, YFSETQ.

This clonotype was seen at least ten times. The CDR3 region is CASSWTGLNTEAFF. As DNA, the CDR3 is TGTGCCAGCTCATGGACAGGGTTGAACACTGAAGCTTTCTTT. The J gene is TRBJ1-1, the V gene TRBV18, with 8 bases matching TRBD1. The CDR3 consists of 14 residues. With 5 bases clipped from V and 0 bases from J, the junction kept 2 bases outside the gene matches. Germline V lookup: CDR1 KGHSH, CDR2 LQKENI.

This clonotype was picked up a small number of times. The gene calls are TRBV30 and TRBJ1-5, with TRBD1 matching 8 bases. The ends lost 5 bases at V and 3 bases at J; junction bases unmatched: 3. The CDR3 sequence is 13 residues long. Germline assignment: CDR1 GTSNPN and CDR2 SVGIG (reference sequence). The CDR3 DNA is TGTGCCTGGGGGACAGGCGCCAATCAGCCCCAGCATTTT. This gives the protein CAWGTGANQPQHF.

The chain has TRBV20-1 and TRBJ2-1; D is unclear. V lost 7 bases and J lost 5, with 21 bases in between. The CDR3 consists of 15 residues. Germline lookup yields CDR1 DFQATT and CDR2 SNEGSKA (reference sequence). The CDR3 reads CSVEGPRSLNNEQFF. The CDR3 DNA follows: TGCAGTGTCGAAGGTCCCCGGTCGCTTAACAATGAGCAGTTCTTC.

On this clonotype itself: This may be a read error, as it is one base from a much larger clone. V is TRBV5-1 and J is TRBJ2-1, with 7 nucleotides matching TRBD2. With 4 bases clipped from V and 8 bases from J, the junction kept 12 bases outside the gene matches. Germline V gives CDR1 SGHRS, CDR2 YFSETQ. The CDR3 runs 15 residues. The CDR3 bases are TGCGCCAGCAGCCCCACAAGCGGGAATTACGATGAGCAGTTCTTC. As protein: CASSPTSGNYDEQFF.

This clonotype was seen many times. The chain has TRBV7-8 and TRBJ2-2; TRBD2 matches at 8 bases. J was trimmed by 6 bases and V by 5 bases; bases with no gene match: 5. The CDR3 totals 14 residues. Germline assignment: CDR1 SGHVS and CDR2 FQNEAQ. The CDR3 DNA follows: TGTGCCAGCAGCCGGGGACTAGTTCCCGGGGAGCTGTTTTTT. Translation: CASSRGLVPGELFF.

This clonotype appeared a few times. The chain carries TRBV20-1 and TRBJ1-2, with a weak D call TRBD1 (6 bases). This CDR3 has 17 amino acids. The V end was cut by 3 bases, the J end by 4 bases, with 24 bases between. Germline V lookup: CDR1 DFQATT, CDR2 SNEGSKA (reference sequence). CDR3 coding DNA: TGCAGTGCTAGGGTTTACAGGGATCATGCCTTGGGCTATGGCTACACCTTC. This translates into CSARVYRDHALGYGYTF.

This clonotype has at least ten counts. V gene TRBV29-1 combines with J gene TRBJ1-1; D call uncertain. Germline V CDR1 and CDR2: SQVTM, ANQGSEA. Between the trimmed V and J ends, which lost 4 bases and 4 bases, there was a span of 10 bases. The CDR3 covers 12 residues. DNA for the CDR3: TGCAGCGTTGTTGCGGGCCGCACTGAAGCTTTCTTT. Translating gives CSVVAGRTEAFF.

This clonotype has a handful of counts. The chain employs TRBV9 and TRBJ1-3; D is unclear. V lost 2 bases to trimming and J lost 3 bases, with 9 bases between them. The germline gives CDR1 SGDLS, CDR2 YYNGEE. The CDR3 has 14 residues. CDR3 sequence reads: CASSVLQGGNTIYF. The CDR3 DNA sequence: TGTGCCAGCAGCGTCCTTCAAGGTGGAAACACCATATATTTT.

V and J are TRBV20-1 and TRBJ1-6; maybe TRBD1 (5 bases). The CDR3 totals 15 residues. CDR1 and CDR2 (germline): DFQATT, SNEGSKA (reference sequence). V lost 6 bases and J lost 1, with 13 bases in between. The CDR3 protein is CSASRGGSYNSPLHF. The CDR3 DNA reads TGCAGTGCCAGTCGTGGGGGGTCCTATAATTCACCCCTCCACTTT.

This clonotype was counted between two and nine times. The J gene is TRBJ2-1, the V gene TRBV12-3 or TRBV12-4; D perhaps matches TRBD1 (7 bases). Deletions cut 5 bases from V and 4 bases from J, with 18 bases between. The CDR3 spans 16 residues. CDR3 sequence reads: CASSPWGDSPYNEQFF. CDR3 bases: TGTGCCAGCAGTCCCTGGGGGGACAGCCCTTACAATGAGCAGTTCTTC.

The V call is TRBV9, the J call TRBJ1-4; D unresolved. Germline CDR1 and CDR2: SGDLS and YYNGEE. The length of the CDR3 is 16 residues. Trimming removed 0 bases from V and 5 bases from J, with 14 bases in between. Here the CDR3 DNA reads TGTGCCAGCAGCGTAGGGGGATGGAATGGGAATGAAAAACTGTTTTTT. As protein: CASSVGGWNGNEKLFF. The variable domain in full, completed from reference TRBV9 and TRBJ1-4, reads DSGVTQTPKHLITATGQRVTLRCSPRSGDLSVYWYQQSLDQGLQFLIQYYNGEERAKGNILERFSAQQFPDLHSELNLSSLELGDSALYFCASSVGGWNGNEKLFFGSGTQLSVL.

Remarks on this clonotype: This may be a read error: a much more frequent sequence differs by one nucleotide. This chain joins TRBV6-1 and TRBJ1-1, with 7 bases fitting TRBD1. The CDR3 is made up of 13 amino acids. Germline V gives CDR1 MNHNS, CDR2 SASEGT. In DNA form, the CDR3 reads TGTGCCAGCAAAGACAGGGTGGACACTGGAGCTTTCTTT. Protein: CASKDRVDTGAFF.